The 30 T cell receptor beta chains reported below all come from one sample, sequenced in a study of cytomegalovirus exposure and HLA in healthy donors. It was with 60 Vbeta and 13 Jbeta primers that the PCR ran. Libraries were prepared by immunoSEQ multiplex PCR; TCRdb keeps only in-frame clonotypes and omits some of them. The sample gives tens of thousands of clones, 85% to 95% of which show up once; less than 3.5% is in the top ten. Sequenced material: PBMCs. The receptor set was obtained from a woman aged 18 to 35 in good health and CMV-seronegative.

The rearrangement uses TRBV6-1 and TRBJ2-1, with D uncertain. V was cut by 2 bases and J by 13 bases, with 21 bases left in between. Per germline, CDR1 MNHNS and CDR2 SASEGT. The CDR3 totals 15 residues. The chain's CDR3 is CASSEQPPRHIGQFF. CDR3 bases: TGTGCCAGCAGTGAACAACCCCCCCGACACATCGGACAGTTCTTC.

The rearrangement joins TRBV7-2 to TRBJ2-7; TRBD1 might be the D (6 bases). The ends were cut back, 3 bases at V and 1 base at J, with 13 bases in the middle. This CDR3 spans 15 amino acids. The V gene's germline CDR1 is SGHTA and CDR2 FQGNSA. The chain's CDR3 is CASSLGAGMSYEQYF. DNA for the CDR3: TGTGCCAGCAGCTTGGGGGCAGGGATGTCCTACGAGCAGTACTTC.

This sequence joins TRBV27 and TRBJ2-7; D might be TRBD1 (6 bases). Trimming took off 5 bases at V and 1 base at J, with 27 bases between the two ends. The CDR3 is 19 residues long. Germline V gene sequence: CDR1 MNHEY, CDR2 SMNVEV (reference sequence). CDR3 region: CASSKYRDTPYRASYEQYF. CDR3 DNA sequence: TGTGCCAGCAGTAAATACCGGGACACTCCTTACCGGGCTTCCTACGAGCAGTACTTC.

The chain joins TRBV4-1 to TRBJ2-3, with 8 bases that match TRBD2. The CDR3 totals 16 residues. Germline V gives CDR1 MGHRA, CDR2 YSYEKL. J gave up 2 bases and V 1 base, and 5 bases lay outside the gene matches. The chain's CDR3 is CASSQVTLADTDTQYF. CDR3 nucleotide sequence: TGCGCCAGCAGCCAAGTGACACTAGCGGACACAGATACGCAGTATTTT.

In DNA, the CDR3 is TGCGCCAGCAGCCAAGGAGGGGCTAGCGGGAGAGCCAAAAACATTCAGTACTTC. It encodes CASSQGGASGRAKNIQYF. The rearrangement uses TRBV4-1 and TRBJ2-4; 10 bases match TRBD2. V shed 1 base and J 0 bases; nucleotides not matched to a gene: 6. Germline loops: CDR1 MGHRA, CDR2 YSYEKL. The CDR3 consists of 18 residues.

The chain employs TRBV5-4 and TRBJ1-1; no reliable D call. Germline values: CDR1 SGHNT, CDR2 YYREEE (reference sequence). The length of the CDR3 is 12 residues. The V end lost 2 bases, the J end lost 3 bases, and 5 bases lay between the germline ends. The CDR3 region has the DNA TGTGCCAGCAGCTTTACTGACACTGAAGCTTTCTTT. This translates into CASSFTDTEAFF.

The V call is TRBV6-1, the J call TRBJ1-6; D perhaps matches TRBD1 (6 bases). This CDR3 comprises 14 residues. Germline CDR1 reads MNHNS; CDR2 reads SASEGT. Deletions cut 7 bases from V and 3 bases from J, with 10 bases between. The CDR3 DNA follows: TGTGCCAGCACAAGGGACAACTATAATTCACCCCTCCACTTT. Translating it yields CASTRDNYNSPLHF.

The V gene is TRBV19, the J gene TRBJ2-7; TRBD1 matches at 12 bases. After removal of 7 bases from V and 6 bases from J, the junction contained 13 bases not matched to a gene. The V gene's germline CDR1 is LNHDA and CDR2 SQIVND (reference sequence). The CDR3 length is 16 residues. The CDR3 bases are TGTGCCAGTAAAACAAACCCCGGGACAGGGGGCGTCGAGCAGTACTTC. It is translated as CASKTNPGTGGVEQYF.

This rearrangement joins TRBV5-8 to TRBJ2-3; D gene ambiguous. CDR1 and CDR2 (germline): SGHTS, YDEGEE. CDR3 length equals 15 residues. V was pared by 3 bases and J by 7 bases, with 18 bases between. CDR3 amino acids: CASSSVRQGLNTQYF. The CDR3 DNA reads TGTGCCAGCAGCTCAGTAAGACAAGGCTTGAATACGCAGTATTTT.

This clone was detected a few times. CDR3 region: CASRQRTGTLNTEAFF. The CDR3 DNA follows: TGTGCCAGCAGGCAACGGACAGGTACCTTGAACACTGAAGCTTTCTTT. The chain carries TRBV27 and TRBJ1-1; 7 nucleotides line up with TRBD1. After removal of 6 bases from V and 0 bases from J, the junction contained 10 bases not matched to a gene. Germline values: CDR1 MNHEY, CDR2 SMNVEV (reference sequence). This CDR3 contains 16 residues.

The J gene is TRBJ2-2, the V gene TRBV7-2; the D gene is possibly TRBD2 (6 bases). V was pared by 2 bases and J by 2 bases, with 12 bases between. The germline V gene has CDR1 SGHTA and CDR2 FQGNSA. This CDR3 spans 16 amino acids. The CDR3: CASSLRMGGNTGELFF. The CDR3 coding sequence is TGTGCCAGCAGCTTAAGGATGGGGGGAAACACCGGGGAGCTGTTTTTT.

The rearrangement links TRBV30 to TRBJ2-1, with D perhaps matching TRBD1 (6 bases). Per germline, CDR1 GTSNPN and CDR2 SVGIG (reference sequence). Trimming cost V 0 bases and J 4 bases, with 13 bases left between them. This CDR3 has 15 amino acids. CDR3 coding DNA: TGTGCCTGGAGTGTAGGGCAGGGGATTTACAATGAGCAGTTCTTC. Protein: CAWSVGQGIYNEQFF. Using reference TRBV30 and TRBJ2-1 for the parts outside the CDR3, the full variable domain is SQTIHQWPATLVQPVGSPLSLECTVEGTSNPNLYWYRQAAGRGLQLLFYSVGIGQISSEVPQNLSASRPQDRQFILSSKKLLLSDSGFYLCAWSVGQGIYNEQFFGPGTRLTVL.

This clone has only one observation. This sequence joins TRBV7-2 and TRBJ2-7; the match to TRBD2 covers 13 bases. The CDR3 is made up of 15 amino acids. V trimming: 6 bases; J trimming: 3 bases; junction bases outside the gene matches: 5. Germline lookup yields CDR1 SGHTA and CDR2 FQGNSA. CDR3 nucleotide sequence: TGTGCCAGCAGATCAACTAGCGGGAGGGTCTACGAGCAGTACTTC. Amino acid sequence: CASRSTSGRVYEQYF.

J is TRBJ2-1 and V is TRBV11-2, with 10 bases matching TRBD2. Germline lookup yields CDR1 SGHAT and CDR2 FQNNGV. V trimming: 7 bases; J trimming: 8 bases; junction bases outside the gene matches: 11. The CDR3 spans 15 residues. The CDR3 DNA is TGTGCCAGCACTGTCGGGGCTAGCGGGAGCCATGAGCAGTTCTTC. Amino acid sequence: CASTVGASGSHEQFF.

This chain connects TRBV28 to TRBJ2-5; D is possibly TRBD1 (6 bases). Trimming took off 2 bases at V and 2 bases at J, with 15 bases between the two ends. There are 16 residues in the CDR3. The germline V gene encodes CDR1 MDHEN and CDR2 SYDVKM. CDR3: CASSLPLTGFQETQYF. DNA for the CDR3: TGTGCCAGCAGTTTACCACTGACAGGTTTTCAAGAGACCCAGTACTTC.

This chain links TRBV6-1 with TRBJ2-3, with TRBD1 matching 8 bases. The V gene end was trimmed by 4 bases and the J gene end by 5 bases; junction bases not matched to a gene: 11. The CDR3 is 16 amino acids. The germline gives CDR1 MNHNS, CDR2 SASEGT. The CDR3 spells CASSGWTGPTGDTQYF. The CDR3, as DNA: TGTGCCAGCAGTGGCTGGACAGGGCCCACGGGAGATACGCAGTATTTT.

This clone was counted a single time. The V call is TRBV5-1, the J call TRBJ2-3; 8 nucleotides align to TRBD1. CDR1 and CDR2 (germline): SGHRS, YFSETQ. With 4 bases clipped from V and 5 bases from J, the junction kept 9 bases outside the gene matches. The CDR3 consists of 15 residues. CDR3 nucleotides: TGCGCCAGCAGCCTCGCGACAGGGGATCGAGATACGCAGTATTTT. Translating gives CASSLATGDRDTQYF.

This chain links TRBV7-9 with TRBJ2-7; D is uncertain. CDR3 length equals 13 residues. V was shortened by 1 base and J by 7 bases, with 11 bases between the two germline ends. The germline V gene has CDR1 SEHNR and CDR2 FQNEAQ (reference sequence). The CDR3 loop reads CASSLDLHSEQYF. The CDR3 DNA reads as TGTGCCAGCAGCTTAGATTTGCATAGTGAGCAGTACTTC.

The table lists this clone with a few counts. The rearrangement links TRBV4-1 to TRBJ2-2; 7 bases map to TRBD1. The length of the CDR3 is 18 residues. Looked up from germline, CDR1 is MGHRA and CDR2 is YSYEKL. V shed 3 bases and J 1 base; nucleotides not matched to a gene: 11. The DNA for the CDR3 is TGCGCCAGCAGCCAGACCCGACAGGGAATATTGAACACCGGGGAGCTGTTTTTT. Protein sequence: CASSQTRQGILNTGELFF.

This clone was counted a few times. The V and J genes are TRBV19 and TRBJ1-2, with TRBD1 identical over 7 bases. Germline V gene lookup returns CDR1 LNHDA and CDR2 SQIVND (reference sequence). This CDR3 comprises 15 residues. The ends lost 4 bases at V and 1 base at J; junction bases unmatched: 6. CDR3 sequence (DNA): TGTGCCAGTAGTAAAGGGACAGACTTTAACTATGGCTACACCTTC. Its protein is CASSKGTDFNYGYTF.

This clone was detected once. The rearrangement links TRBV6-5 to TRBJ1-1; D possibly corresponds to TRBD1 (6 bases). The CDR3 totals 14 residues. The V gene lost 2 bases and the J gene lost 0 bases, with 7 bases spanning the gap. Per germline, CDR1 MNHEY and CDR2 SVGAGI. CDR3 in DNA: TGTGCCAGCAGTTACCAGGGGATGAACACTGAAGCTTTCTTT. Its protein product is CASSYQGMNTEAFF.

This clone was detected a few times. This sequence joins TRBV29-1 and TRBJ2-7, with TRBD2 identical over 7 bases. Germline V gene data show CDR1 as SQVTM and CDR2 as ANQGSEA. This CDR3 is built from 14 residues. Trimming took 4 bases from V and 7 from J; bases not matched to a gene: 13. As DNA, the CDR3 is TGCAGCGTTGGCCCTAGCGGAGCTCTGGGGGAGCAGTACTTC. It specifies CSVGPSGALGEQYF.

V usage is TRBV5-1 and J usage is TRBJ2-1, with 9 bases fitting TRBD1. The J segment lost 6 bases and the V segment lost 4 bases, leaving 5 bases of the junction unmatched. Germline assignment: CDR1 SGHRS and CDR2 YFSETQ. The CDR3 has 14 residues. For the CDR3, the DNA is TGCGCCAGCAGCGTGACAGGGGGAAGCAATGAGCAGTTCTTC. Residues: CASSVTGGSNEQFF.

This clone was counted a few times. The chain uses TRBV11-2 and TRBJ2-1; 8 bases match TRBD2. Trimming cost V 4 bases and J 7 bases; bases outside gene matches: 12. Germline V gene sequence: CDR1 SGHAT, CDR2 FQNNGV. The CDR3 contains 16 residues. The chain's CDR3 is CASSSGGRILDNEQFF. CDR3 bases: TGTGCCAGCAGCTCGGGGGGGCGGATATTGGATAATGAGCAGTTCTTC.

This chain connects TRBV5-4 to TRBJ2-7; D possibly corresponds to TRBD2 (5 bases). The CDR3 covers 13 residues. V lost 5 bases and J lost 5, with 14 bases in between. CDR1 is SGHNT and CDR2 is YYREEE in the germline V gene (reference sequence). The CDR3 DNA sequence: TGTGCCAGCAGTCTAACTAGTCGCCACGAGCAGTACTTC. Its translation: CASSLTSRHEQYF.

The chain carries TRBV6-5 and TRBJ2-7; D perhaps matches TRBD2 (5 bases). The CDR3 loop spans 15 amino acids. Trimming pared 8 bases from V and 2 bases from J, leaving 19 bases between. Germline CDR1 MNHEY, CDR2 SVGAGI. The CDR3 bases are TGTGCCAGCGCCCCGCCGGGGTCGCGCGCCTACGAGCAGTACTTC. Encoded protein: CASAPPGSRAYEQYF.

The chain is built from TRBV25-1 and TRBJ2-5; TRBD2 might be the D (7 bases). Germline-derived CDR1 and CDR2 are MGHDK and SYGVNS. There are 18 residues in the CDR3. Trimming shortened V by 1 base and J by 4 bases, and 22 bases separated the two germline ends. CDR3 loop: CASSEFWGGLQDPETQYF. CDR3 coding DNA: TGTGCCAGCAGTGAATTTTGGGGGGGCCTCCAGGACCCAGAGACCCAGTACTTC.

V usage is TRBV19 and J usage is TRBJ1-4, with D unclear. Trimming removed 7 bases at V and 2 bases at J, with 8 bases between. The CDR3 length is 13 residues. Germline CDR1 LNHDA, CDR2 SQIVND (reference sequence). The CDR3 spells CASTYRTNEKLFF. CDR3 DNA sequence: TGTGCCAGTACCTATCGTACTAATGAAAAACTGTTTTTT. The full variable domain, with the rest looked up from reference TRBV19 and TRBJ1-4, is DGGITQSPKYLFRKEGQNVTLSCEQNLNHDAMYWYRQDPGQGLRLIYYSQIVNDFQKGDIAEGYSVSREKKESFPLTVTSAQKNPTAFYLCASTYRTNEKLFFGSGTQLSVL.

The chain couples TRBV4-1 to TRBJ2-7; TRBD2 matches at 7 bases. Germline trimming cut 1 base from V and 7 bases from J; bases unmatched to any gene: 10. Germline-derived CDR1 and CDR2 are MGHRA and YSYEKL. This CDR3 spans 15 amino acids. In DNA, the CDR3 is TGCGCCAGCAGCCAAGTGGTGGGAGGGCCTTGGGAGCAGTACTTC. This gives the protein CASSQVVGGPWEQYF.

CDR3 bases: TGTGCCTGGAGTTGGCCAGGGGGGAACACTGAAGCTTTCTTT. This sequence encodes CAWSWPGGNTEAFF. The J gene is TRBJ1-1, the V gene TRBV30; 7 bases line up with TRBD1. The CDR3 is 14 residues long. V lost 2 bases and J lost 1; bases outside the gene matches: 4. Germline values: CDR1 GTSNPN, CDR2 SVGIG (reference sequence).